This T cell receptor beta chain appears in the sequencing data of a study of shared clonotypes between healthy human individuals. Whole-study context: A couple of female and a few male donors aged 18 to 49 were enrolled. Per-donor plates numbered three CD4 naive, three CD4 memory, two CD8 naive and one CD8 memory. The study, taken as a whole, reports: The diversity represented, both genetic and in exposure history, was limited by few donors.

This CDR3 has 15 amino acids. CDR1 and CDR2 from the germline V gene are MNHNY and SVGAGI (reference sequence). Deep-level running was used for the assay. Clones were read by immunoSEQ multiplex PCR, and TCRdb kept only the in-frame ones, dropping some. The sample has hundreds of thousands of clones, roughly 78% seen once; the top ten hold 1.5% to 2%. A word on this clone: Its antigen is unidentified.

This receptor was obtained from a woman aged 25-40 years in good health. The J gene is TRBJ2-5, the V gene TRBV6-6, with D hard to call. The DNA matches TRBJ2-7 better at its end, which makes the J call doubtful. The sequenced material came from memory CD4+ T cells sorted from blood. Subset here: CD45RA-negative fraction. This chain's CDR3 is CASSYKGAGAYEQYF. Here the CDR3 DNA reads TGTGCCAGCAGTTACAAAGGCGCAGGAGCCTACGAGCAGTACTTC.